This T cell receptor (beta chain) was found in a study of CD8+ T cells in alopecia areata. RNA extraction and reverse transcription yielded cDNA as sequencing template. TCRdb's table, derived via immunoSEQ multiplex PCR, lists solely in-frame clones and lacks some. This table holds under 25,000 clones, approximately 59% found once. As to treatment: oral pan-JAK inhibitor, 5-10 mg twice daily. Peripheral blood and lesional scalp punch biopsies were taken from alopecia areata patients. CDR3 length: 13 residues. Looked up from germline, CDR1 is SQVTM and CDR2 is ANQGSEA. V dropped 1 base and J dropped 1 base, with 8 bases sitting between them.

The chain recombines TRBV29-1 with TRBJ2-7; D gene ambiguous. The specimen was skin, collected at week 4, from a patient treated with tofacitinib. The receptor's source is a human donor with alopecia areata. The CDR3 region is CSVEGITSYEQYF. CDR3 DNA sequence: TGCAGCGTTGAAGGGATCACATCCTACGAGCAGTACTTC.